The table lists the clone carrying this TCR beta chain with a few counts. These data originate in a study of identical twins. V was clipped by 7 bases and J by 3 bases, with 17 bases between them. This CDR3 spans 15 amino acids. TCRdb fed the 5' RACE reads into MiXCR, producing one record per CDR3 protein. The profile covers approximately 350,000 distinct CDR3 sequences, with more than 9% appearing a single time and about 7% taken by the ten largest. The sample was also reused in another study, on yellow fever vaccine responses in identical twins.

This receptor was taken from a woman aged 18-35 years in good health. This chain links TRBV12-3 or TRBV12-4 with TRBJ2-3; no firm D call. Sequenced: CD8+ T cells sorted from blood. The CDR3 DNA sequence: TGTGCCAGCACCCTCCGGGTAGGGCGGACAGATACGCAGTATTTT. Translated: CASTLRVGRTDTQYF.